This T cell receptor (beta chain) was sequenced in a study of cytomegalovirus exposure and HLA in healthy donors. General study points: HLA-A and HLA-B allele assignments for most subjects were reportedly predicted accurately using TCR beta sequences. Later findings reportedly placed an Asian-associated ancestry cluster below the approximately 670-donor mean for N-insertions. Clonal expansion was found to be greater in HLA-associated TCR beta chains than in equally common others in a later analysis.

Germline V gene lookup returns CDR1 KGHSH and CDR2 LQKENI. This CDR3 has 14 amino acids. The V end was cut by 6 bases, the J end by 0 bases, with 12 bases between. The study ran its PCR with 60 Vbeta and 13 Jbeta primers. This table comes from immunoSEQ multiplex PCR, and its TCRdb copy is limited to in-frame clones, with some not included. The sample consists of some 120,000 clones, approximately 78% of them appearing once. With regard to this clone: Its cognate antigen is unknown.

Healthy bone marrow donors formed the donor group. The gene calls are TRBV18 and TRBJ2-7, with D perhaps matching TRBD1 (7 bases). The sequence derives from a woman aged 40 to 50 in good health and CMV-seronegative. The sequencing input was PBMCs. The CDR3, as DNA: TGTGCCAGCTCCCGGAGGGACAGCTCCTACGAGCAGTACTTC. Translating gives CASSRRDSSYEQYF.